The entry below describes one TCR beta chain. Clones were read by immunoSEQ multiplex PCR, and TCRdb kept only the in-frame ones, dropping some. Here the sample spans under 350,000 clones, 86% being singletons. The data belong to a study of blood T cell repertoires in COVID-19. Germline V gives CDR1 SGHNT, CDR2 YYREEE (reference sequence). The CDR3 extends over 15 amino acids. The V end was cut by 3 bases, the J end by 4 bases, with 17 bases between. Participant age was roughly 18 to 95 years, and participants resided in fewer than 30 US areas. Assignments of participants to cohorts depended upon their own reported clinical history.

This TCR came from a woman aged 18-30 years who had recovered from COVID-19. The sample taken for sequencing was PBMCs or T cells enriched from blood (not recorded which). V is TRBV5-4 and J is TRBJ2-7; maybe TRBD2 (6 bases). The CDR3 nucleotides are TGTGCCAGCAGCTGGAATAGAAACGGAGGGTACGAGCAGTACTTC. Its protein is CASSWNRNGGYEQYF.